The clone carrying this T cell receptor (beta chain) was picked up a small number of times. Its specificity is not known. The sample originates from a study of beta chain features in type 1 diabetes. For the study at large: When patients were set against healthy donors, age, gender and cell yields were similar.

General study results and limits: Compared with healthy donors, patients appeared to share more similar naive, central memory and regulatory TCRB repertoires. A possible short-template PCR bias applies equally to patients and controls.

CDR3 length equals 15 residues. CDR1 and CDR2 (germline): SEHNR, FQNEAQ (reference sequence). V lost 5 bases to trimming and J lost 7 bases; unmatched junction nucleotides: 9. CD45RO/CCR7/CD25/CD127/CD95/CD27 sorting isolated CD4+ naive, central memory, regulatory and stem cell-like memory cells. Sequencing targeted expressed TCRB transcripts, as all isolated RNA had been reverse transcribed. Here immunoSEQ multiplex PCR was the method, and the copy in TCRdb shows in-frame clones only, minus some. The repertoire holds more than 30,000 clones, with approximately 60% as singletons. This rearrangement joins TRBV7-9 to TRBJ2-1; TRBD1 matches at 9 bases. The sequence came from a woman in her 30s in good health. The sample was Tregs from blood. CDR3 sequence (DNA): TGTGCCAGCAGCCAGATAGGGACAGGGTTGAATGAGCAGTTCTTC. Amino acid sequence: CASSQIGTGLNEQFF.